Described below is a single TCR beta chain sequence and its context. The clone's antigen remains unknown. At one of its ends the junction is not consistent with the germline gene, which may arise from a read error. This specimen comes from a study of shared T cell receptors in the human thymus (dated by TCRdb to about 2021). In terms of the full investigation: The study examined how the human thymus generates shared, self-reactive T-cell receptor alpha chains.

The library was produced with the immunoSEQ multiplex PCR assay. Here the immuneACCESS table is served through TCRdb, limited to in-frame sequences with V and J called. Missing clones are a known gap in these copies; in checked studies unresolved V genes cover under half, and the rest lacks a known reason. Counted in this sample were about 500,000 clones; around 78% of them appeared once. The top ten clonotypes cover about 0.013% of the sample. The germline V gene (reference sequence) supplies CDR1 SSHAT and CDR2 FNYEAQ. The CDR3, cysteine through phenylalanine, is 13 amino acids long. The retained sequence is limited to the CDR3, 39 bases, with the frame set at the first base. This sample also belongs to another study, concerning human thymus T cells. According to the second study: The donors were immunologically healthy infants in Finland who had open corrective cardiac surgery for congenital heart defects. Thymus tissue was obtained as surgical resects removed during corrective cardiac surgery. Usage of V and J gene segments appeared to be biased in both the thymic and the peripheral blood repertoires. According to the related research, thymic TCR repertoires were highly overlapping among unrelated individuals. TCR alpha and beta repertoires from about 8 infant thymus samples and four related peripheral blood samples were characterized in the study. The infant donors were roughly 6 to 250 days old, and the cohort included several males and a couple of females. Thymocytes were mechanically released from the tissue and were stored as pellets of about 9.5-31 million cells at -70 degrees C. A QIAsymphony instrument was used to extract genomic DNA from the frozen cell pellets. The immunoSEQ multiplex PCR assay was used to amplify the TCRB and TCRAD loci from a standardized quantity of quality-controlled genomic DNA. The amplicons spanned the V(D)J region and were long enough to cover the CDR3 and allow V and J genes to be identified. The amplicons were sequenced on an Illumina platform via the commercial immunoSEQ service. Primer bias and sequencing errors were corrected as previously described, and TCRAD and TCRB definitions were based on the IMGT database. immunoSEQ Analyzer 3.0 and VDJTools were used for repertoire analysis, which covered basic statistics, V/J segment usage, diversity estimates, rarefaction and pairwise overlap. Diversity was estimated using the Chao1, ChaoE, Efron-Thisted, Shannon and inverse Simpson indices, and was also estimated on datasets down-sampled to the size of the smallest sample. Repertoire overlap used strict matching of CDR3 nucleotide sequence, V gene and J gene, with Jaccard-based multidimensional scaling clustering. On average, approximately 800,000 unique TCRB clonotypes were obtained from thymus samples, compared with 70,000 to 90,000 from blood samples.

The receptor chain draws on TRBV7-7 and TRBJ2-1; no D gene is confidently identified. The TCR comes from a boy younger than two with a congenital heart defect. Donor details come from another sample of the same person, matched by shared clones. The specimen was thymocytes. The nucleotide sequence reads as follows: TGTGCTAGCAGCCCCTATTTCGGGAATGAGCAGTTCTTC. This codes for CASSPYFGNEQFF.